This T cell receptor (beta chain) was documented in a study of identical twins. This clonotype was seen only a few times. Its antigen remains unidentified. Looked up from germline, CDR1 is SGHDN and CDR2 is FVKESK. V was cut by 6 bases and J by 5 bases, with 14 bases left in between. There are 13 residues in the CDR3. Study-wide results and limits: Cord blood beta clonotypes present at high abundance carried fewer insertions; no such pattern appeared in memory repertoires.

Template switching, a step in the protocol, added a universal primer site, and cDNA carried unique molecular identifiers. TCRdb ran MiXCR on the 5' RACE reads and lists one entry per CDR3 protein. In the table there are 410,000 or so distinct CDR3 sequences, under 20% of which are singletons. Sample: naive T cells sorted from blood. This TCR was recovered from a middle-aged man in good health. V usage is TRBV14 and J usage is TRBJ2-7, with D perhaps matching TRBD1 (6 bases). The CDR3 DNA sequence: TGTGCCAGCAGTCAGGGGAGAGCGAACGAGCAGTACTTC. Its translation is CASSQGRANEQYF.